The clone carrying this TCR beta chain has ten or more counts. TCRdb processed the 5' RACE reads anew with MiXCR; each CDR3 protein has one entry. There are 100,000 to 150,000 distinct CDR3 sequences in the sample; about 6.5% occur only once, and 9% to 15% lies in the top ten. This entry belongs to a study of CD8 T cells in ankylosing spondylitis. This CDR3 contains 13 residues. With V trimmed by 4 bases and J by 8 bases, 3 bases remained unmatched. Source material: blood, either unsorted or a sorted T cell fraction (not recorded which). The chain couples TRBV12-3 or TRBV12-4 to TRBJ1-2; 11 bases are a match to TRBD1. This TCR came from a male donor with ankylosing spondylitis or in good health (not recorded which). CDR3 protein: CASSSWDRGGYTF. The CDR3 DNA reads TGTGCCAGCAGTTCCTGGGACAGGGGGGGCTACACCTTC.